Each of the 15 T cell receptor beta chains below was sequenced from the same sample in a study of blood T cell repertoires in COVID-19. The assay was immunoSEQ multiplex PCR, and TCRdb's table has in-frame clones only and misses some. The sample records some 150,000 clones, under 85% being singletons. The sequenced material came from peripheral blood. These receptors were obtained from a human donor in a cohort sampled during active COVID-19.

The rearrangement links TRBV6-1 to TRBJ2-2; D remains unclear. V lost 4 bases, J lost 5 bases, and 11 bases lay in between. In germline, CDR1 is MNHNS, CDR2 SASEGT. CDR3 length: 14 amino acids. CDR3 in DNA: TGTGCCAGCAGTGGAGCTGGAGTAACCGGGGAGCTGTTTTTT. It is translated as CASSGAGVTGELFF.

The chain carries TRBV23-1 and TRBJ2-6, with a tentative D call TRBD1 (5 bases). TRBV23-1 is identified as an open reading frame with a role that is uncertain. Between the trimmed V and J ends, which lost 6 bases and 0 bases, there was a span of 21 bases. This CDR3 region has 19 residues. The CDR3 nucleotides are TGCGCCAGCAGCCTCAAAGGGGTGCGAGTATTCTCTGGGGCCAACGTCCTGACTTTC. This sequence encodes CASSLKGVRVFSGANVLTF.

The rearrangement links TRBV3-1 (or the pseudogene TRBV3-2) to TRBJ1-6, with D perhaps TRBD1 (5 bases). The V end lost 4 bases, the J end lost 9 bases, and 13 bases lay between the germline ends. The CDR3 spans 14 residues. Germline CDR1 LGHDT, CDR2 YNNKEL (reference sequence). In nucleotides, the CDR3 is TGTGCCAGCAGCCTGGCGCAGGGCTTTTCACCCCTCCACTTT. As protein: CASSLAQGFSPLHF.

V and J are TRBV7-6 and TRBJ1-2; D ambiguous. Germline V gene data show CDR1 as SGHVS and CDR2 as FNYEAQ. The CDR3 sequence is 15 residues long. Trimming stripped 6 bases from V and 0 bases from J, with 14 bases between. The CDR3 here is CASSASGVANYGYTF. The CDR3 DNA reads as TGTGCCAGCAGTGCTAGTGGTGTAGCTAACTATGGCTACACCTTC.

This chain links TRBV6-6 with TRBJ1-1; D unresolved. The CDR3 is made up of 12 amino acids. The V gene lost 2 bases and the J gene lost 5 bases, with 6 bases spanning the gap. CDR1 and CDR2 from the germline V gene are MNHNY and SVGAGI (reference sequence). CDR3 sequence: CASSYAGTEAFF. The CDR3 region has the DNA TGTGCCAGCAGTTACGCGGGGACTGAAGCTTTCTTT.

The J gene is TRBJ1-1, the V gene TRBV7-2; D ambiguous. The CDR3 spans 16 residues. Trimming stripped 0 bases from V and 0 bases from J, with 11 bases between. Germline V gene data show CDR1 as SGHTA and CDR2 as FQGNSA. CDR3 in amino acids: CASSLAGGRLNTEAFF. The CDR3 DNA is TGTGCCAGCAGCTTAGCAGGAGGCAGACTGAACACTGAAGCTTTCTTT.

A few counts support this clone. This rearrangement joins TRBV6-5 to TRBJ1-2; TRBD1 aligns across 7 bases. The CDR3 loop spans 13 amino acids. J lost 7 bases, V lost 3 bases, and 5 bases had no gene match. Germline V gene lookup returns CDR1 MNHEY and CDR2 SVGAGI. CDR3 nucleotide sequence: TGTGCCAGCAGTTATCAGGGGGGACGTGGCTACACCTTC. Translated: CASSYQGGRGYTF.

This sequence joins TRBV6-5 and TRBJ1-2; D unclear. This CDR3 contains 12 residues. V was trimmed by 5 bases and J by 4 bases, leaving 8 bases between them. Germline V lookup: CDR1 MNHEY, CDR2 SVGAGI. This CDR3 reads CASSRAGYGYTF. The CDR3, as DNA: TGTGCCAGCAGTCGGGCGGGCTATGGCTACACCTTC.

The CDR3 DNA reads TGTGCCACCAGTGATGGGACAGGGAATGATCTCTACGAGCAGTACTTC. Amino acid sequence: CATSDGTGNDLYEQYF. V and J are TRBV24-1 and TRBJ2-7; 9 nucleotides align to TRBD1. There are 16 residues in the CDR3. Unmatched junction bases numbered 8, after V lost 3 bases and J lost 3 bases. The germline CDR1 and CDR2 sequences are KGHDR and SFDVKD.

The count of this clone is one. This chain uses TRBV20-1 with TRBJ2-2, with 7 bases fitting TRBD1. The V segment lost 6 bases and the J segment 5 bases; nucleotides outside the gene matches: 9. The CDR3 is 14 amino acids. Per the germline V gene, CDR1 is DFQATT and CDR2 is SNEGSKA (reference sequence). The CDR3, as DNA: TGCAGTGCAAGTCCGGGACAGAGTACCGGGGAGCTGTTTTTT. Its protein product is CSASPGQSTGELFF.

The chain combines TRBV9 with TRBJ2-7; TRBD2 agrees at 11 bases. Germline lookup yields CDR1 SGDLS and CDR2 YYNGEE. V dropped 0 bases and J dropped 2; count of bases not matched to a gene: 4. This CDR3 comprises 16 residues. The CDR3 sequence is CASSVEATSGAYEQYF. The CDR3 DNA follows: TGTGCCAGCAGCGTAGAGGCGACTAGCGGGGCCTACGAGCAGTACTTC.

J is TRBJ1-6 and V is TRBV28, with 8 bases that match TRBD1. The CDR3 extends over 16 amino acids. Unmatched junction bases numbered 8, after V lost 3 bases and J lost 7 bases. Germline V lookup: CDR1 MDHEN, CDR2 SYDVKM. The CDR3 reads CASSLTGEAGNSPLHF. In nucleotides, the CDR3 is TGTGCCAGCAGTTTGACAGGGGAAGCTGGGAATTCACCCCTCCACTTT.

This clone was observed a single time. The CDR3 loop reads CASSQEGAGVTGELFF. The CDR3, as DNA: TGTGCCAGCAGCCAAGAAGGGGCAGGGGTCACCGGGGAGCTGTTTTTT. J is TRBJ2-2 and V is TRBV3-1 (or the pseudogene TRBV3-2); D is perhaps TRBD1 (6 bases). With 0 bases removed from V and 4 bases from J, the gap between germline ends came to 12 bases. Germline loops: CDR1 LGHDT, CDR2 YNNKEL (reference sequence). The CDR3 contains 16 residues.

The chain recombines TRBV5-1 with TRBJ2-5, with a possible D match to TRBD2 (5 bases). The CDR3 runs to 13 residues. V dropped 5 bases and J dropped 4 bases, with 12 bases sitting between them. Looked up from germline, CDR1 is SGHRS and CDR2 is YFSETQ. The CDR3 DNA sequence: TGCGCCAGCAGTACAGAGGGTGTAGAGACCCAGTACTTC. Amino acids: CASSTEGVETQYF.

The chain carries TRBV6-6 and TRBJ1-2; no reliable D call. The V gene lost 0 bases and the J gene lost 0 bases, with 8 bases spanning the gap. The CDR3 contains 15 residues. The germline V gene encodes CDR1 MNHNY and CDR2 SVGAGI (reference sequence). The CDR3 sequence is CASSYSVAANYGYTF. The CDR3 coding sequence is TGTGCCAGCAGTTACTCGGTTGCAGCTAACTATGGCTACACCTTC.